Listed below are T cell receptor beta chains from one sample, sequenced in a study of blood T cell repertoires in COVID-19. Using immunoSEQ multiplex PCR, the repertoire was profiled, and TCRdb retains in-frame clones only, with some absent. Of some 150,000 clones listed, around 87% were seen once; the top ten hold approximately 4.2%. Sequences were obtained from peripheral blood. The receptors shown here come from a woman in her forties with acute or convalescent COVID-19. CDR3s leave out the opening cysteine and the closing phenylalanine or tryptophan.

>17|TRBV27
ASLDLASGQPEGTDTQY
>15|TRBV5-8
ASSLKLVAGGTDTQY
>17|TRBV4-2
ASSQDFFGQGAGNYGYT
>12|TRBV6-1
ASSETGWNTEAF
>13|TRBV14
ASSPTGTPNEKLF
>15|TRBV24-1
ATSEPGLAGVTYEQY
>12|TRBV6-5
ASSSPGLGNEQF
>11|TRBV24-1
ATSDYRNTEAF
>11|TRBV7-8
ASSAYLADTQY
>13|TRBV28
ASSAPGQYNSPLH
>12|TRBV28
ASSYPGTAEKLF
>12|TRBV18
ASSPPTGESSIY
>15|TRBV4-3
ASSQVWGDNSYNEQF
>13|TRBV7-2
ASSLTSGGVGEQF
>15|TRBV19
ASSRTGIAGGTGELF
>15|TRBV4-3
ASSQDLVARSGDTQY
>12|TRBV28
ASRLPTGVYGYT
>13|TRBV6-4
ASSEGTGAYNEQF
>13|TRBV6-1
ASSEAQGGLYGYT
>12|TRBV6-5
ASIPTGFTGELF
>12|TRBV18
ASSPTELNTEAF
>13|TRBV6-4
ASSDRGIGNQPQH
>13|TRBV4-2
ASSTPTSGSSEQY
>13|TRBV27
ASSLTRGIYNEQF
>13|TRBV5-4
ASSLALTGGGSQY
>12|TRBV2
ASTMGHPNTEAF
>13|TRBV7-9
ASSSPEGASGELF
>13|TRBV5-1
ASSLVNGEGTEAF
>12|TRBV9
ASSVVDRTDTQY
>10|TRBV6-5
ARGTSADEQY
>13|TRBV4-3
ASSQDSLGPQPQH
>12|TRBV7-2
ASSLGTGNSPLH
>14|TRBV27
ASSLDPLPRADTQY
>15|TRBV6-2/TRBV6-3
ASSYLLNIQGKAEAF
>14|TRBV9
ASSPHRLDRGTEAF
>10|TRBV15
ATQTRRNEQF
>12|TRBV7-9
ASSFGRGPDGYT
>14|TRBV28
ASSLRPAGASYEQY
>13|TRBV18
ASKTQGTSAYGYT
>10|TRBV19
ASSTQVNGYT
>14|TRBV6-5
ASSYALAGGQETQY
>13|TRBV27
ASSLRGGAGYGYT
>14|TRBV19
ASSILEQAIPRGYT
>12|TRBV5-4
ASSLLNLNNEQF
>12|TRBV9
ASSVVGEGETQY
>14|TRBV11-2
ASSLEWSGIAYEQY
>10|TRBV5-1
ASSFGSNEAF
>11|TRBV7-3
ASSLGSYNEQF
>12|TRBV6-5
ASNSLTGEREAF
>13|TRBV7-8
ASTHWREGLDTQY
>12|TRBV7-2
ASRRTRDTDTQY
>14|TRBV11-2
ASSFGTGGSGYGYT
>14|TRBV7-2
ARPALPGQGNYGYT
>18|TRBV4-2
ASSHHYGTGGDATNEKLF
>13|TRBV2
ASKVRQYSNQPQH
>11|TRBV12-3/TRBV12-4
ASTSPGDTEQY
>13|TRBV7-9
ASSMRGQNHEKLF